The 20 T cell receptor beta chains below were found in one sample sequenced in a study of blood T cell repertoires in COVID-19. Sequencing used immunoSEQ multiplex PCR; TCRdb keeps in-frame clones, though not all of them. The data show roughly 340,000 clones, about nine tenths seen once. Sequenced: peripheral blood. All receptors derive from a woman aged 65 to 85 with COVID-19, enrolled during active disease.

This chain joins TRBV9 and TRBJ1-3; D is unclear. The V gene lost 1 base and the J gene lost 0 bases, with 5 bases spanning the gap. The germline V gene encodes CDR1 SGDLS and CDR2 YYNGEE. The CDR3 spans 14 residues. The CDR3 here is CASSVMSSGNTIYF. The CDR3 nucleotides are TGTGCCAGCAGCGTAATGAGCTCTGGAAACACCATATATTTT.

In this sample, this clone turned up once. V and J are TRBV6-5 and TRBJ2-1, with 9 nucleotides matching TRBD2. Germline V gene data show CDR1 as MNHEY and CDR2 as SVGAGI. J was trimmed by 10 bases and V by 2 bases; bases with no gene match: 9. The CDR3 has 15 residues. The CDR3: CASSYREAGGREQFF. The CDR3 nucleotides read TGTGCCAGCAGTTACAGGGAAGCGGGGGGCAGAGAGCAGTTCTTC.

The chain carries TRBV30 and TRBJ2-1; 8 positions match TRBD1. This CDR3 is 17 amino acids long. The V gene's germline CDR1 is GTSNPN and CDR2 SVGIG (reference sequence). V lost 1 base, J lost 4 bases, and 12 bases stayed unmatched. The CDR3 nucleotides read TGTGCCTGGAGTGGGGGGAGACAGGGGTGGAGTTACAATGAGCAGTTCTTC. It is translated as CAWSGGRQGWSYNEQFF.

The chain employs TRBV5-1 and TRBJ1-4; D remains ambiguous. The CDR3 totals 15 residues. V lost 4 bases and J 0 bases, leaving 10 bases between the germline ends. Germline CDR1 is SGHRS and CDR2 is YFSETQ. The chain's CDR3 is CASSRAGPTNEKLFF. CDR3 sequence (DNA): TGCGCCAGCAGCCGAGCAGGTCCAACTAATGAAAAACTGTTTTTT.

J is TRBJ1-2 and V is TRBV7-2; possible D gene TRBD1, 5 bases. CDR1 SGHTA and CDR2 FQGNSA come from the germline V gene. V was shortened by 5 bases and J by 7 bases, with 17 bases between the two germline ends. The CDR3 extends over 14 amino acids. CDR3 coding DNA: TGTGCCAGCAGCCAGAGCGCAGGGAATTCTGGCTACACCTTC. This encodes CASSQSAGNSGYTF.

The chain recombines TRBV5-4 with TRBJ2-3, with D possibly being TRBD1 (5 bases). V was shortened by 4 bases and J by 2 bases, with 17 bases between the two germline ends. This CDR3 spans 16 amino acids. From germline, CDR1 is SGHNT and CDR2 YYREEE (reference sequence). The CDR3 DNA is TGTGCCAGCAGCCCATCCAACACAGGACCCACAGATACGCAGTATTTT. Protein: CASSPSNTGPTDTQYF.

The chain carries TRBV6-5 and TRBJ1-2, with a tentative D call TRBD1 (6 bases). The germline gives CDR1 MNHEY, CDR2 SVGAGI. There are 13 residues in the CDR3. With 5 bases removed from V and 4 bases from J, the gap between germline ends came to 11 bases. In DNA form, the CDR3 reads TGTGCCAGCAGTCGACAGGAGTTCTATGGCTACACCTTC. It yields the protein CASSRQEFYGYTF.

The chain uses TRBV21-1 and TRBJ1-5; TRBD1, the table's D call, lacks a check against the DNA. TRBV21-1 has pseudogene status. This CDR3 is 15 amino acids long. The CDR3 DNA reads as TGTGCCAGCAGCAAGACAGGGATTAGCAATCAGCCCCAGCATTTT. Translating it yields CASSKTGISNQPQHF.

This chain uses TRBV7-9 with TRBJ1-1; 7 nucleotides agree with TRBD1. V shed 3 bases and J 6 bases; nucleotides not matched to a gene: 7. Germline CDR1 reads SEHNR; CDR2 reads FQNEAQ (reference sequence). The length of the CDR3 is 14 residues. CDR3 region: CASSFNTGESEAFF. CDR3 DNA: TGTGCCAGCAGCTTTAATACAGGGGAATCTGAAGCTTTCTTT.

The chain combines TRBV10-3 with TRBJ1-3; no firm D call. The CDR3 runs to 15 residues. Germline CDR1 and CDR2: ENHRY and SYGVKD. The V end lost 6 bases, the J end lost 0 bases, and 12 bases lay between the germline ends. CDR3: CAIRATVFSGNTIYF. In DNA, the CDR3 is TGTGCCATCAGGGCTACAGTTTTCTCTGGAAACACCATATATTTT.

The V and J genes are TRBV7-2 and TRBJ2-7; 10 bases agree with TRBD2. The CDR3 runs to 15 residues. Germline loops: CDR1 SGHTA, CDR2 FQGNSA. Germline trimming cut 5 bases from V and 7 bases from J; bases unmatched to any gene: 11. CDR3 region: CASSRPLAGVEEQYF. The CDR3 DNA reads as TGTGCCAGCAGCCGCCCGCTAGCGGGGGTGGAAGAGCAGTACTTC. Full variable domain (rest looked up from reference TRBV7-2 and TRBJ2-7): GAGVSQSPSNKVTEKGKDVELRCDPISGHTALYWYRQSLGQGLEFLIYFQGNSAPDKSGLPSDRFSAERTGGSVSTLTIQRTQQEDSAVYLCASSRPLAGVEEQYFGPGTRLTVT.

The J gene is TRBJ2-5, the V gene TRBV7-6; 13 nucleotides agree with TRBD2. Germline V gives CDR1 SGHVS, CDR2 FNYEAQ. The CDR3 totals 18 residues. Trimming removed 2 bases from V and 10 bases from J; junction bases left unmatched: 16. The CDR3 is CASSLSGLAGARREDQYF. Here the CDR3 DNA reads TGTGCCAGCAGCTTATCCGGACTAGCGGGGGCTAGGCGGGAGGACCAGTACTTC.

This clone was counted ten times or more. CDR3 bases: TGTGCCAGCAGCTTGAAAGAGACAGTCACTGAAGCTTTCTTT. This sequence encodes CASSLKETVTEAFF. The chain employs TRBV5-4 and TRBJ1-1, with D maybe TRBD1 (5 bases). CDR3 length: 14 residues. V was trimmed by 1 base and J by 4 bases, leaving 11 bases between them. The germline gives CDR1 SGHNT, CDR2 YYREEE (reference sequence).

The J gene is TRBJ1-1, the V gene TRBV27; TRBD1 matches at 9 bases. Trimming cost V 6 bases and J 3 bases; bases outside gene matches: 14. CDR1 MNHEY and CDR2 SMNVEV come from the germline V gene (reference sequence). This CDR3 comprises 17 residues. The CDR3 sequence: CASRELDPGQGYTEAFF. CDR3 coding DNA: TGTGCCAGCAGAGAACTAGACCCGGGACAGGGCTACACTGAAGCTTTCTTT.

This clone was observed a single time. The chain uses TRBV11-2 and TRBJ2-7; D perhaps matches TRBD2 (6 bases). Trimming left V 1 base short and J 8 bases short, with 18 bases between. Germline CDR1 reads SGHAT; CDR2 reads FQNNGV. This CDR3 spans 15 amino acids. The DNA for the CDR3 is TGTGCCAGCAGCTTAGTTAGGGGATTAGGAGGGAAGCAGTACTTC. It specifies CASSLVRGLGGKQYF. The entire variable domain, with the rest obtained from reference TRBV11-2 and TRBJ2-7, is as follows: EAGVAQSPRYKIIEKRQSVAFWCNPISGHATLYWYQQILGQGPKLLIQFQNNGVVDDSQLPKDRFSAERLKGVDSTLKIQPAKLEDSAVYLCASSLVRGLGGKQYFGPGTRLTVT.

V is TRBV25-1 and J is TRBJ1-4; D gene unclear. CDR3 length: 13 amino acids. The V and J ends lost 6 bases and 8 bases respectively, with 13 bases between them. Germline-derived CDR1 and CDR2 are MGHDK and SYGVNS. The CDR3 DNA reads as TGTGCCAGCAGAGAAGGAGTGAGAGAAAAACTGTTTTTT. Encoded protein: CASREGVREKLFF. Based on the CDR3 plus reference TRBV25-1 and TRBJ1-4, the full variable domain is EADIYQTPRYLVIGTGKKITLECSQTMGHDKMYWYQQDPGMELHLIHYSYGVNSTEKGDLSSESTVSRIRTEHFPLTLESARPSHTSQYLCASREGVREKLFFGSGTQLSVL.

The chain joins TRBV27 to TRBJ1-6, with 9 bases fitting TRBD1. CDR3 length equals 16 residues. J was trimmed by 5 bases and V by 9 bases; bases with no gene match: 11. CDR1 is MNHEY and CDR2 is SMNVEV in the germline V gene (reference sequence). This CDR3 is CASSRDRVSDNSPLHF. CDR3 in DNA: TGTGCCAGTAGCCGGGACAGGGTTTCGGATAATTCACCCCTCCACTTT.

The chain recombines TRBV28 with TRBJ1-5; no clear D. Germline CDR1 MDHEN, CDR2 SYDVKM. The ends were cut back, 2 bases at V and 3 bases at J, with 8 bases in the middle. The CDR3 is 14 amino acids. The CDR3 sequence: CASSLRRVNQPQHF. The DNA of the CDR3 is TGTGCCAGCAGTTTAAGGCGGGTCAATCAGCCCCAGCATTTT.

In DNA, the CDR3 is TGTGCCAGCAGCTGGGGACAGAGCTCCTATAATTCACCCCTCCACTTT. Its translation is CASSWGQSSYNSPLHF. V and J are TRBV7-9 and TRBJ1-6; TRBD1 aligns across 7 bases. V lost 4 bases, J lost 0 bases, and 3 bases stayed unmatched. The germline CDR1 and CDR2 sequences are SEHNR and FQNEAQ (reference sequence). The CDR3 sequence is 16 residues long.

The J gene is TRBJ2-4, the V gene TRBV7-2; TRBD1 agrees at 11 bases. After removal of 3 bases from V and 4 bases from J, the junction contained 5 bases not matched to a gene. The CDR3 loop spans 16 amino acids. The germline CDR1 and CDR2 sequences are SGHTA and FQGNSA. The CDR3 DNA follows: TGTGCCAGCAGCTTTACCGGGACAGGGGGTAAAAACATTCAGTACTTC. This encodes CASSFTGTGGKNIQYF.